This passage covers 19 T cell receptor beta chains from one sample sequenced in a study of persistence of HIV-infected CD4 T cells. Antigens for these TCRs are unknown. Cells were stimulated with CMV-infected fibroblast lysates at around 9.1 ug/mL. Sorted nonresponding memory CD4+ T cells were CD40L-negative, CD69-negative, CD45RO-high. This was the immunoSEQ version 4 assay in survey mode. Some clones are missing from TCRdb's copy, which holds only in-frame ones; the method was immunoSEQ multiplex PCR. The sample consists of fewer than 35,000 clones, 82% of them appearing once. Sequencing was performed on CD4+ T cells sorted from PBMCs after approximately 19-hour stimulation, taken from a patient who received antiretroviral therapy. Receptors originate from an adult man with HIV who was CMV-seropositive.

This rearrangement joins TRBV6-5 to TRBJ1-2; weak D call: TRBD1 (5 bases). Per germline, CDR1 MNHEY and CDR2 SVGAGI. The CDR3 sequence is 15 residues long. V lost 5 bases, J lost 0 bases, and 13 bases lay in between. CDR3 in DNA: TGTGCCAGCAGTCCGCCGGGACGGACTAACTATGGCTACACCTTC. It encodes CASSPPGRTNYGYTF.

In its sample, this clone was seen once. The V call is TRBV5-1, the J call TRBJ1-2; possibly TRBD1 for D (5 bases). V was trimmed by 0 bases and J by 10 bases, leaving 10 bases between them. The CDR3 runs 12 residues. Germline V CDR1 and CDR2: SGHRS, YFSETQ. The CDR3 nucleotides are TGCGCCAGCAGCTTGGGACAGCCAGACTACACCTTC. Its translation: CASSLGQPDYTF.

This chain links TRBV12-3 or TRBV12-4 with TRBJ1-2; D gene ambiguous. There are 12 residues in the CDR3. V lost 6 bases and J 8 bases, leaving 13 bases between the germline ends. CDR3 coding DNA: TGTGCCAGCAGCCCGGGGTTGGGGGGCTACACCTTC. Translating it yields CASSPGLGGYTF.

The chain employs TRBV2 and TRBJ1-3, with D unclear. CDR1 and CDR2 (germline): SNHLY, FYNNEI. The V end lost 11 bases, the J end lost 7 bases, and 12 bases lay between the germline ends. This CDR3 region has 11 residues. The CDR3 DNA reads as TGTGCCGGGCTCGCTTTTAACACCATATATTTT. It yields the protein CAGLAFNTIYF.

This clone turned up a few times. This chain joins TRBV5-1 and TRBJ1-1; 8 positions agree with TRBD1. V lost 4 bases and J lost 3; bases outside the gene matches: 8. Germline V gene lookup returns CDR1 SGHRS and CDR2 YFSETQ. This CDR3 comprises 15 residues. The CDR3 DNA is TGCGCCAGCAGCCCCGGACAGGGTGCGGACACTGAAGCTTTCTTT. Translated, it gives CASSPGQGADTEAFF.

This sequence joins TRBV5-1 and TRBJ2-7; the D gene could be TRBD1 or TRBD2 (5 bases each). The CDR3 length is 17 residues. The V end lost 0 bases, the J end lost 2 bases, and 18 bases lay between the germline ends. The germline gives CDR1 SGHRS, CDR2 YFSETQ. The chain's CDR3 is CASSLAKDNRGAYEQYF. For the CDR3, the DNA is TGCGCCAGCAGCTTGGCCAAGGACAACAGAGGGGCCTACGAGCAGTACTTC.

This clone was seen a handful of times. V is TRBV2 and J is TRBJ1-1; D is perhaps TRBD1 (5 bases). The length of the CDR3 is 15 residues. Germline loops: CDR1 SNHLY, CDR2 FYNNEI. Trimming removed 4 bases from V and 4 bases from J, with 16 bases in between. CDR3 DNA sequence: TGTGCCAGCAGTGTGTTTTTTTACGGGGGCACTGAAGCTTTCTTT. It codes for CASSVFFYGGTEAFF. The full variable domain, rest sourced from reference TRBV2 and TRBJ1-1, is EPEVTQTPSHQVTQMGQEVILRCVPISNHLYFYWYRQILGQKVEFLVSFYNNEISEKSEIFDDQFSVERPDGSNFTLKIRSTKLEDSAMYFCASSVFFYGGTEAFFGQGTRLTVV.

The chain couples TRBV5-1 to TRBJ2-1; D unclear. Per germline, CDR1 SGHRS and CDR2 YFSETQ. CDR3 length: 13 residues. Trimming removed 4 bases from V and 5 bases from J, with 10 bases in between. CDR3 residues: CASSPQVNNEQFF. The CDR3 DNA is TGCGCCAGCAGCCCGCAGGTAAACAATGAGCAGTTCTTC.

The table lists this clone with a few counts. DNA for the CDR3: TGTGCCAGCAGTTACTCGACAGGGCAAGCTTTCTTT. This gives the protein CASSYSTGQAFF. The rearrangement uses TRBV6-5 and TRBJ1-1, with 7 bases that match TRBD1. The CDR3 totals 12 residues. From germline, CDR1 is MNHEY and CDR2 SVGAGI. The V and J ends lost 0 bases and 9 bases, in that order; junction bases with no gene match: 1.

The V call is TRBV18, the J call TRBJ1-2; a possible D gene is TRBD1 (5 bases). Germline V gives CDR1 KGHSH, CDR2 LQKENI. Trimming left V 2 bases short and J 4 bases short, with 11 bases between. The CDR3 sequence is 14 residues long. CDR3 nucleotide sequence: TGTGCCAGCTCACCAGCAGTCGGGGGCTATGGCTACACCTTC. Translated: CASSPAVGGYGYTF.

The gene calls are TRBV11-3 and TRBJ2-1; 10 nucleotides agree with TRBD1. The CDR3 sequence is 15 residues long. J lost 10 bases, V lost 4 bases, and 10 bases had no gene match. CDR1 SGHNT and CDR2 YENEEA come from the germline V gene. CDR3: CASSSSGQGFGEQFF. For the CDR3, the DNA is TGTGCCAGCAGCTCCTCGGGACAGGGGTTTGGGGAGCAGTTCTTC.

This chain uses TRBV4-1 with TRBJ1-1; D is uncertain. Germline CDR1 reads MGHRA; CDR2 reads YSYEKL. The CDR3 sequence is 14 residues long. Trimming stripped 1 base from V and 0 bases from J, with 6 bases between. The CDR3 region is CASSQAGLNTEAFF. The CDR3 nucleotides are TGCGCCAGCAGCCAAGCCGGGTTGAACACTGAAGCTTTCTTT.

CDR3 sequence reads: CASSQDLAGGPDETQYF. The CDR3, as DNA: TGTGCCAGCAGCCAGGATTTAGCGGGGGGGCCCGACGAGACCCAGTACTTC. The chain has TRBV3-1 (or the pseudogene TRBV3-2) and TRBJ2-5; TRBD2 aligns across 11 bases. This CDR3 has 17 amino acids. V lost 3 bases and J lost 5; bases outside the gene matches: 11. Germline-derived CDR1 and CDR2 are LGHDT and YNNKEL (reference sequence).

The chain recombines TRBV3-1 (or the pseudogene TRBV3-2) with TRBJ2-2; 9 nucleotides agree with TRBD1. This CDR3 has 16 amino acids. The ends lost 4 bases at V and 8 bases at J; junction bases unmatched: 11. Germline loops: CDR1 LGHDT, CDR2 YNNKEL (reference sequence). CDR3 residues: CASSLASGTGLGELFF. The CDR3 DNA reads TGTGCCAGCAGCCTTGCTTCCGGGACAGGGTTGGGGGAGCTGTTTTTT.

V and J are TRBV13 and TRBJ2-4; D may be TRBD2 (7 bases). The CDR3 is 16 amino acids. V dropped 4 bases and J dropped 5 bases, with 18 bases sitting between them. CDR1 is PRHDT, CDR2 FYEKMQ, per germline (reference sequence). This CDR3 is CASSSLGWGGQNIQYF. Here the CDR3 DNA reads TGTGCCAGCAGCTCCCTCGGGTGGGGGGGCCAAAACATTCAGTACTTC.

In DNA form, the CDR3 reads TGTGCCAGCAGATACCCTGGGAACCGGGACGAGCAGTACTTC. It specifies CASRYPGNRDEQYF. The rearrangement links TRBV28 to TRBJ2-7; D gene unclear. Between the trimmed V and J ends, which lost 6 bases and 5 bases, there was a span of 17 bases. CDR3 length equals 14 residues. Germline assignment: CDR1 MDHEN and CDR2 SYDVKM.

This CDR3 reads CAWSVGVNIQYF. CDR3 sequence (DNA): TGTGCCTGGAGTGTAGGGGTAAACATTCAGTACTTC. This chain links TRBV30 with TRBJ2-4; TRBD1 is a possible D gene (5 bases). The CDR3 consists of 12 residues. Germline values: CDR1 GTSNPN, CDR2 SVGIG (reference sequence). V was trimmed by 0 bases and J by 6 bases, leaving 6 bases between them. Together with reference TRBV30 and TRBJ2-4, the CDR3 gives the full variable domain: SQTIHQWPATLVQPVGSPLSLECTVEGTSNPNLYWYRQAAGRGLQLLFYSVGIGQISSEVPQNLSASRPQDRQFILSSKKLLLSDSGFYLCAWSVGVNIQYFGAGTRLSVL.

The CDR3 DNA follows: TGTGCCTGGGCCCTAGGGGGCGCTGGCTATGGCTACACCTTC. Its protein product is CAWALGGAGYGYTF. This chain uses TRBV30 with TRBJ1-2; 7 bases fit TRBD1. V trimming: 5 bases; J trimming: 4 bases; junction bases outside the gene matches: 10. The germline gives CDR1 GTSNPN, CDR2 SVGIG (reference sequence). CDR3 length: 14 residues.

CDR3 bases: TGCGCCAGCAGCTTGGTCCAAAACTCGAACACTGAAGCTTTCTTT. It is translated as CASSLVQNSNTEAFF. The chain joins TRBV5-1 to TRBJ1-1; D is undetermined. V gave up 0 bases and J gave up 1 base, with 10 bases separating them. Germline V gene sequence: CDR1 SGHRS, CDR2 YFSETQ. The CDR3 runs to 15 residues.